The rows below give T cell receptor beta chains drawn from one sample of a study of T cells in Graves' hyperthyroidism and ophthalmopathy. MiXCR was run by TCRdb on the multiplex PCR reads, yielding one entry per CDR3 protein. The sample comprises some 490,000 distinct CDR3 sequences, approximately 23% of which are singletons, and less than 65% rests with the top ten. The sample was blood. The receptors here all came from a woman in her sixties or seventies with Graves' ophthalmopathy. CDR3s include the opening cysteine and the closing phenylalanine or tryptophan. Fields, in order: J gene, D gene, clone size, V gene, CDR3 DNA, CDR3 protein. A D gene is named only where the DNA matches it firmly. Some rows have no size entry. The others give once, few or many, or a class for an expanded clone.

J gene: TRBJ2-1
D gene: -
clone size: few
V gene: TRBV7-2
CDR3 DNA: TGTGCCAGCAGCTTAGTTGGACAGCACAATGAGCAGTTCTTC
CDR3 protein: CASSLVGQHNEQFF

J gene: TRBJ1-2
D gene: -
clone size: few
V gene: TRBV29-1
CDR3 DNA: TGCAGCGTTGCGACAGGATATAACTATGGCTACACCTTC
CDR3 protein: CSVATGYNYGYTF

J gene: TRBJ2-1
D gene: -
clone size: -
V gene: TRBV12-3/TRBV12-4
CDR3 DNA: TGTGCCAGCAGTTTAGTGGTAGGCGAGCAGTTCTTC
CDR3 protein: CASSLVVGEQFF

J gene: TRBJ2-2
D gene: -
clone size: few
V gene: TRBV7-3
CDR3 DNA: TGTGCCAGCAGCCGTACCCACACCGGGGAGCTGTTTTTT
CDR3 protein: CASSRTHTGELFF

J gene: TRBJ1-1
D gene: -
clone size: many
V gene: TRBV6-1
CDR3 DNA: TGTGCCAGCACAAAAGCGTCCACTGAAGCTTTCTTT
CDR3 protein: CASTKASTEAFF

J gene: TRBJ1-2
D gene: -
clone size: few
V gene: TRBV6-5
CDR3 DNA: TGTGCCAGCAGTTACGGGGGAACAGCTAACTATGGCTACACCTTC
CDR3 protein: CASSYGGTANYGYTF

J gene: TRBJ2-2
D gene: TRBD2
clone size: many
V gene: TRBV7-2
CDR3 DNA: TGTGCCAGCAGGGCGGGAGGGTTCACCGGGGAGCTGTTTTTT
CDR3 protein: CASRAGGFTGELFF

J gene: TRBJ2-1
D gene: TRBD2
clone size: few
V gene: TRBV24-1
CDR3 DNA: TGTGCCATCAGTGACTTAGGCCGGGGAGGGGATGAGCAGTTCTTC
CDR3 protein: CAISDLGRGGDEQFF

J gene: TRBJ1-5
D gene: -
clone size: -
V gene: TRBV7-8
CDR3 DNA: TGTGCCAGCAGCCTGGGGGTCTTTGGCAATCAGCCCCAGCATTTT
CDR3 protein: CASSLGVFGNQPQHF

J gene: TRBJ1-4
D gene: -
clone size: many
V gene: TRBV28
CDR3 DNA: TGTGCCAGCAGTTTCCTGCAGGGGTTATCTAATGAAAAACTGTTTTTT
CDR3 protein: CASSFLQGLSNEKLFF

J gene: TRBJ2-4
D gene: -
clone size: -
V gene: TRBV7-2
CDR3 DNA: TGTGCCAGCAGTGAAACCAAAAACATTCAGTACTTC
CDR3 protein: CASSETKNIQYF

J gene: TRBJ2-7
D gene: TRBD2
clone size: -
V gene: TRBV7-9
CDR3 DNA: TGTGCCAGCAGTTACGGGGGGGGGAAAGGCTACGAGCAGTACTTC
CDR3 protein: CASSYGGGKGYEQYF

J gene: TRBJ2-7
D gene: -
clone size: many
V gene: TRBV7-2
CDR3 DNA: TGTGCCAGCAGCCCTACCGGGCGAGGGGAGCAGTACTTC
CDR3 protein: CASSPTGRGEQYF

J gene: TRBJ2-3
D gene: -
clone size: -
V gene: TRBV3-1
CDR3 DNA: TGTGCCAGCAGCCAGTGGGGAGATGGTTCGCAGTATTTT
CDR3 protein: CASSQWGDGSQYF

J gene: TRBJ2-1
D gene: TRBD2
clone size: few
V gene: TRBV5-6
CDR3 DNA: TGTGCCAGCAGCTTGGATGCTAGCGGGAGATTATATGAGCAGTTCTTC
CDR3 protein: CASSLDASGRLYEQFF

J gene: TRBJ2-7
D gene: -
clone size: -
V gene: TRBV30
CDR3 DNA: TGTGCCTGGAGTTCGCCAGGGAACAGCCGTTACGAGCAGTACTTC
CDR3 protein: CAWSSPGNSRYEQYF

J gene: TRBJ1-5
D gene: TRBD1
clone size: -
V gene: TRBV7-3
CDR3 DNA: TGTGCCAGCATCCGGACAGGGCTGGTTCAGCCCCAGCATTTT
CDR3 protein: CASIRTGLVQPQHF

J gene: TRBJ1-6
D gene: TRBD1
clone size: -
V gene: TRBV27
CDR3 DNA: TGTGCCAGCAGCGTGGACAGGGGGCGGTCACCCCTCCACTTT
CDR3 protein: CASSVDRGRSPLHF

J gene: TRBJ1-1
D gene: -
clone size: few
V gene: TRBV6-2/TRBV6-3
CDR3 DNA: TGTGCCAGCAGTTACCCCCTGGGCAGGGCGGACACTGAAGCTTTCTTT
CDR3 protein: CASSYPLGRADTEAFF

J gene: TRBJ1-1
D gene: -
clone size: few
V gene: TRBV6-2/TRBV6-3
CDR3 DNA: TGTGCCAGCAGCCGACGCAGACCAACGGGGTGGATGGCTGAAGCTTTCTTT
CDR3 protein: CASSRRRPTGWMAEAFF

J gene: TRBJ2-5
D gene: -
clone size: -
V gene: TRBV6-2/TRBV6-3
CDR3 DNA: TGTGCCAGCACCTCTCGGGGAGAGACCCAGTACTTC
CDR3 protein: CASTSRGETQYF

J gene: TRBJ2-2
D gene: -
clone size: -
V gene: TRBV3-1
CDR3 DNA: TGTGCCAGCAGACGAACCCAGAACACCGGGGAGCTGTTTTTT
CDR3 protein: CASRRTQNTGELFF

J gene: TRBJ2-7
D gene: -
clone size: few
V gene: TRBV7-9
CDR3 DNA: TGTGCCAGCAGCATATTCCGGGGCAGTTCCTACGAGCAGTACTTC
CDR3 protein: CASSIFRGSSYEQYF

J gene: TRBJ1-1
D gene: -
clone size: -
V gene: TRBV20-1
CDR3 DNA: TGCAGTGCTAGAGGGGAAACTGAAGCTTTCTTT
CDR3 protein: CSARGETEAFF

J gene: TRBJ2-3
D gene: TRBD2
clone size: -
V gene: TRBV30
CDR3 DNA: TGTGCCTGGAGTGTCCTAGCGGCACGTACAGATACGCAGTATTTT
CDR3 protein: CAWSVLAARTDTQYF

J gene: TRBJ1-4
D gene: -
clone size: many
V gene: TRBV10-3
CDR3 DNA: TGTGCCATCGGGGCAGGCTATGAAAAACTGTTTTTT
CDR3 protein: CAIGAGYEKLFF

J gene: TRBJ1-2
D gene: -
clone size: many
V gene: TRBV12-3/TRBV12-4
CDR3 DNA: TGTGCCAGCAGTCTCTCGGCGGGTGGCTACACCTTC
CDR3 protein: CASSLSAGGYTF

J gene: TRBJ2-3
D gene: -
clone size: many
V gene: TRBV7-2
CDR3 DNA: TGTGCCAGCAGCTGGGGCACAGATACGCAGTATTTT
CDR3 protein: CASSWGTDTQYF

J gene: TRBJ2-2
D gene: -
clone size: few
V gene: TRBV6-1
CDR3 DNA: TGTGCCAGCAGTGAGGGTTTCGGTTTGCCCGGGGAGCTGTTTTTT
CDR3 protein: CASSEGFGLPGELFF

J gene: TRBJ2-7
D gene: TRBD1
clone size: -
V gene: TRBV10-1
CDR3 DNA: TGCGCCACCCAGGACGGACAGGCATCCTACGAGCAGTACTTC
CDR3 protein: CATQDGQASYEQYF

J gene: TRBJ2-3
D gene: TRBD2
clone size: many
V gene: TRBV11-2
CDR3 DNA: TGTGCCAGCAGCGATGGGACTAGCGGGAGTCTCGATACGCAGTATTTT
CDR3 protein: CASSDGTSGSLDTQYF

J gene: TRBJ1-1
D gene: TRBD1
clone size: many
V gene: TRBV3-1
CDR3 DNA: TGTGCCAGCAGCCGCCAACAGGGGCCCGGACCTGAAGCTTTCTTT
CDR3 protein: CASSRQQGPGPEAFF

J gene: TRBJ2-1
D gene: TRBD1
clone size: -
V gene: TRBV4-3
CDR3 DNA: TGCGCCAGCAGCCACGAGTGGGGACAGCAAGGCTACAATGAGCAGTTCTTC
CDR3 protein: CASSHEWGQQGYNEQFF

J gene: TRBJ2-7
D gene: -
clone size: few
V gene: TRBV5-1
CDR3 DNA: TGCGCCAGCAGCGTGGATAGCGACGCCTACGAGCAGTACTTC
CDR3 protein: CASSVDSDAYEQYF

J gene: TRBJ2-5
D gene: TRBD2
clone size: few
V gene: TRBV24-1
CDR3 DNA: TGTGCCACCAGTGACAGTCCTCGACTAGCGGGTATAGAAGAGACCCAGTACTTC
CDR3 protein: CATSDSPRLAGIEETQYF

J gene: TRBJ2-3
D gene: TRBD2
clone size: few
V gene: TRBV7-3
CDR3 DNA: TGTGCCAGCAGCTTACAGGAGAGACAGACCTCCCGAGCGGGACTACCCACAGATACGCAGTATTTT
CDR3 protein: CASSLQERQTSRAGLPTDTQYF

J gene: TRBJ2-7
D gene: -
clone size: few
V gene: TRBV20-1
CDR3 DNA: TGCAGTGCTAGAGATCTACGCCTTTCCTACGAGCAGTACTTC
CDR3 protein: CSARDLRLSYEQYF

J gene: TRBJ1-2
D gene: TRBD1
clone size: -
V gene: TRBV2
CDR3 DNA: TGCGCCAGCAGCCGAGGACAGGGGGCTAGTGGCTACACCTTC
CDR3 protein: CASSRGQGASGYTF

J gene: TRBJ2-5
D gene: TRBD1
clone size: -
V gene: TRBV7-6
CDR3 DNA: TGTGCCAGCAGCCTCTTCACCGGGACAGGGGTCCAAGAGACCCAGTACTTC
CDR3 protein: CASSLFTGTGVQETQYF

J gene: TRBJ1-1
D gene: TRBD1
clone size: -
V gene: TRBV20-1
CDR3 DNA: TGCAGTGCGCGGACAGGGGCCAGGGGCACTGAAGCTTTCTTT
CDR3 protein: CSARTGARGTEAFF

J gene: TRBJ2-1
D gene: TRBD2
clone size: many
V gene: TRBV2
CDR3 DNA: TGTGCCAGCCAGTTCGGGGGCGGGAGGGCCAATGAGCAGTTCTTC
CDR3 protein: CASQFGGGRANEQFF